This T cell receptor (beta chain) was profiled in a study of identical twins (dated by TCRdb to the mid-2010s). The study in broad terms: The study deep-sequenced TCR alpha and beta repertoires from monozygotic twins, unrelated adults of various ages and cord blood to test whether fetal clonotypes persist. To rule out contamination, replicate twin experiments were performed at different times with different library preparation protocols. Points the paper makes about the study in general: Compared with coincidental sharing between unrelated individuals, an excess of low generation-probability sequences was observed among out-of-frame TCR alpha sequences shared between twins. Recombination models systematically underestimated out-of-frame TCR alpha sharing in monozygotic twins but agreed with sharing between unrelated individuals. Abundant cord blood beta clonotypes had fewer insertions, young adult naive repertoires showed a similar but weaker trend, and memory repertoires showed no such trend. Zero-insertion analyses could be partly confounded by invariant T cells such as MAIT and iNKT, although diverse VJ usage argued against such confounding for most clonotypes. Because the same donors could not be followed over many years, the conclusions relied on cross-sectional statistical analysis. A weaker excess of twin sharing was found in beta out-of-frame sequences because the signal-to-noise ratio was lowered by fewer shared sequences.

Library generation was performed with 5' RACE. TCRdb records Illumina HiSeq 2000 as the sequencer. A universal primer binding site was introduced by template switching, and a unique molecular identifier was present in the final cDNA, enabling accurate counting of TCR cDNA molecules. First-strand cDNA for TCR alpha and beta chains was synthesized from specific primers in the conserved constant-segment region. To control for contamination, each cDNA library was double barcoded with a SMART-Mk sample barcode plus Illumina barcodes. TruSeq adapter sequences and Illumina sample barcodes were added in two successive PCR steps. The Illumina HiSeq platform was used with custom primers to sequence TCR alpha and beta cDNA libraries. In the original analysis: Unique molecular identifiers were extracted from raw reads with MiGEC, and CDR3 positions were determined with MiXCR. Recombination models were inferred per individual with the repgenHMM and IGoR tools using an EM algorithm. Shared clonotype analysis was performed with the tcR package in R, normalizing sharing by the product of cloneset sizes. To study raw recombination without the effects of thymic and clonal selection, out-of-frame nonproductive sequences were analyzed. The raw public reads went through TCRdb reprocessing: fastp at Q25, MiXCR clone calling, in-frame beta chains kept. Records with the same CDR3 protein are collapsed into one entry carrying the most frequent genes and DNA. It is TCRdb's table, rather than the study itself, that gives the V and J calls and clone size. This sample has 650,000 to 750,000 distinct CDR3 sequences in its table, and over 20% of those were observed once. 4% to 4.5% of the sample belongs to the ten largest clones.

Only healthy Caucasian donors were included. Three pairs of female monozygotic twins, all aged about 18 to 29 years, were included in the twin cohort. The RNA used for TCR libraries was isolated from peripheral blood mononuclear cells. About this clonotype: The target of this receptor is not known. Qualities for individual bases were not recorded, and no much larger clone is one base off.

Cut back by 3 bases and 3 bases, the V and J ends lie 6 bases apart. Inclusive of the bounding cysteine and phenylalanine, the CDR3 is 12 residues long. Left in the record is the CDR3 DNA by itself, 36 bases read in frame from the first base. CDR1 and CDR2 were assigned from the germline V gene as SQVTM and ANQGSEA. These same data were also listed under a study on T cells expressing NK-cell markers. As the second paper documents: About 8 donors provided sorted CD3+CD56+NKG2C+, CD3+CD56+NKG2C- and CD3+CD56-NKG2C+ T-cell subsets, whose TCR beta-chain repertoires were profiled. Of the eight sequenced donors, seven were found to be HCMV-seropositive and one was found to be HCMV-seronegative. In several experiments an anti-gammadeltaTCR antibody was added to restrict sorting to alphabetaTCR-expressing T cells. For six donors, the dominant CD3+CD56+NKG2C+ clonotypes were among the top 10 CD8+ clonotypes and accounted for about 1.0-7.0% of CD8+ T cells. Those dominant clonotypes were again the most abundant among CD3+CD56-NKG2C+ cells in a few donors, at about 28.3-60.1%. It remained unclear whether the expanded NKG2C-expressing T cell clones were specific for HCMV antigens. The study sequenced eight donors, all healthy volunteers chosen at random: three men and five women. A commercial ELISA kit detecting HCMV-specific IgG in serum was used to determine HCMV serostatus. For about 6 donors, unsorted PBMC were also used to sequence bulk peripheral blood T-cell repertoires. MIGEC was used to demultiplex reads and group reads by UMI, and MiTCR was used to assemble and quantify clonotypes. To remove erroneous sequences, TCR cDNA sequences were retained only when supported by two or more reads. The tcR package was used for downstream repertoire analysis, with clonotypes matched between fractions based on CDR3 nucleotide sequence plus V segment. VDJmatch was used to annotate antigen specificity against VDJdb, with one amino acid substitution in CDR3 allowed.

This TCR was recovered from a woman between 18 and 29 years old in good health. The chain uses TRBV29-1 and TRBJ1-3, with the D segment identity uncertain. The material sequenced was PBMCs. The bases are TGCAGCGTTGAGGGGTATGGAAACACCATATATTTT. Its amino acids are CSVEGYGNTIYF.